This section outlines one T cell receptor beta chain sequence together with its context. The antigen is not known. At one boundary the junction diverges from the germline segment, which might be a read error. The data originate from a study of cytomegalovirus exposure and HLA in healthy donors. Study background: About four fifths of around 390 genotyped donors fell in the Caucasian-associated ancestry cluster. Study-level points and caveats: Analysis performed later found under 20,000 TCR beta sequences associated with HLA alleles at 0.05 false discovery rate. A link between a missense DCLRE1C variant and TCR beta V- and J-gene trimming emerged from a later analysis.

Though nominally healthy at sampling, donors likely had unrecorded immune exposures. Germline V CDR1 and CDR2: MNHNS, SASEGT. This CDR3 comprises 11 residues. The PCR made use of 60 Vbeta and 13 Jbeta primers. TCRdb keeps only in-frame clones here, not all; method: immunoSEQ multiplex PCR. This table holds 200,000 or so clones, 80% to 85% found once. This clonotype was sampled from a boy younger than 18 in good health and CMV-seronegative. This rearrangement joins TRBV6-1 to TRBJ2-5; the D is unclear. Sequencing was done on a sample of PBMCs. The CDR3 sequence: CASSKQETQYF. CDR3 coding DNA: TGTGCCAGCAGCAAACAAGAAACCCAGTACTTC.